The 5 T cell receptor beta chains reported below all come from one sample, sequenced in a study of cytomegalovirus exposure and HLA in healthy donors. The protocol was immunoSEQ multiplex PCR, while the TCRdb copy is restricted to in-frame clones and leaves out a portion. Of over 200,000 clones in the sample, about 86% are singletons; the top ten hold around 3%. Sequencing input: PBMCs. Receptors were obtained from a woman between 18 and 29 years old in good health and CMV-seronegative.

The chain couples TRBV27 to TRBJ2-1, with 9 bases aligning to TRBD2. Germline values: CDR1 MNHEY, CDR2 SMNVEV (reference sequence). The CDR3 loop spans 15 amino acids. Losses at the gene ends were 7 bases for V and 6 bases for J; bases not matched to a gene: 10. CDR3 sequence reads: CASKAGLASGNEQFF. CDR3 nucleotide sequence: TGTGCCAGCAAGGCGGGACTAGCCTCAGGCAATGAGCAGTTCTTC.

This chain uses TRBV7-6 with TRBJ1-1, with TRBD1 matching over 7 bases. Trimming at V came to 5 bases and at J to 2 bases, leaving 8 bases not matched to a gene. In germline, CDR1 is SGHVS, CDR2 FNYEAQ. The CDR3 sequence is 15 residues long. The CDR3 region has the DNA TGTGCCAGCAGCCCTAGAGGGGGCTATAACACTGAAGCTTTCTTT. Encoded protein: CASSPRGGYNTEAFF. The full variable domain, rest sourced from reference TRBV7-6 and TRBJ1-1, is GAGVSQSPRYKVTKRGQDVALRCDPISGHVSLYWYRQALGQGPEFLTYFNYEAQQDKSGLPNDRFSAERPEGSISTLTIQRTEQRDSAMYRCASSPRGGYNTEAFFGQGTRLTVV.

This chain connects TRBV19 to TRBJ2-7, with D tentatively TRBD1 (5 bases). The V end lost 3 bases, the J end lost 0 bases, and 12 bases lay between the germline ends. Germline V gene lookup returns CDR1 LNHDA and CDR2 SQIVND (reference sequence). This CDR3 spans 15 amino acids. Written as DNA, the CDR3 is TGTGCCAGTAGTATTTATTTAGGGGACTCCTACGAGCAGTACTTC. It is translated as CASSIYLGDSYEQYF.

The chain couples TRBV9 to TRBJ2-1, with TRBD2 as a possible D gene (6 bases). Between the trimmed V and J ends, which lost 0 bases and 0 bases, there was a span of 19 bases. CDR3 length equals 19 residues. Germline CDR1 SGDLS, CDR2 YYNGEE. CDR3 coding DNA: TGTGCCAGCAGCGTAGGCCCCGGGACTCGCATGAGCTCCTACAATGAGCAGTTCTTC. Its protein is CASSVGPGTRMSSYNEQFF.

The chain combines TRBV7-9 with TRBJ2-3; D is perhaps TRBD1 (5 bases). The CDR3 totals 14 residues. Trimming shortened V by 3 bases and J by 4 bases, and 11 bases separated the two germline ends. The germline V gene encodes CDR1 SEHNR and CDR2 FQNEAQ (reference sequence). The CDR3 DNA is TGTGCCAGCAGCTTTAGGGGTGTAGCAGATACGCAGTATTTT. This codes for CASSFRGVADTQYF.